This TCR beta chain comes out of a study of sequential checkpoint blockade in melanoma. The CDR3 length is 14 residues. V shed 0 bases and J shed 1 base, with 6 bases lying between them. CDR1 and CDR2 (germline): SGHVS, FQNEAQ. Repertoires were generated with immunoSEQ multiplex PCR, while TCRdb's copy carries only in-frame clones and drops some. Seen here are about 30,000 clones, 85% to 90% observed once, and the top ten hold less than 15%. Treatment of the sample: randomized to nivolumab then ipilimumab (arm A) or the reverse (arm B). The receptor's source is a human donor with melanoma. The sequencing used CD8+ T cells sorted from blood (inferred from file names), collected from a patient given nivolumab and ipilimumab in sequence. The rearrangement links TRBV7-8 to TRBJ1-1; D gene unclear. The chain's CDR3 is CASSLAEGNTEAFF. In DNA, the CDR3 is TGTGCCAGCAGCTTAGCGGAGGGGAACACTGAAGCTTTCTTT.